Reported below is one T cell receptor (beta chain). The antigen is unknown. V shed 6 bases and J 0 bases; nucleotides not matched to a gene: 6. Germline V CDR1 and CDR2: SGHTA, FQGTGA. CDR3 size: 15 residues. The sample comes from a study of siplizumab effects on memory and regulatory T cells. The data were produced by immunoSEQ multiplex PCR, yet TCRdb's version contains in-frame clones alone and is incomplete. The sample carries around 100,000 clones, approximately 94% recorded once. Study outcomes and limitations: Siplizumab produced a significant reduction in alloreactive sequences that were traceable to unstimulated CD4+ memory cells. Greater diversity than memory cells seemed evident in naive T cells, which also appeared to be major alloresponse contributors.

Sequenced input: non-Treg CD4+ T cells sorted from blood. V usage is TRBV7-3 and J usage is TRBJ2-3, with 7 bases aligning to TRBD2. The sequence derives from a human donor in good health. The CDR3: CASSKEAGSTDTQYF. The CDR3 DNA reads as TGTGCCAGCAGTAAAGAAGCGGGGAGCACAGATACGCAGTATTTT.